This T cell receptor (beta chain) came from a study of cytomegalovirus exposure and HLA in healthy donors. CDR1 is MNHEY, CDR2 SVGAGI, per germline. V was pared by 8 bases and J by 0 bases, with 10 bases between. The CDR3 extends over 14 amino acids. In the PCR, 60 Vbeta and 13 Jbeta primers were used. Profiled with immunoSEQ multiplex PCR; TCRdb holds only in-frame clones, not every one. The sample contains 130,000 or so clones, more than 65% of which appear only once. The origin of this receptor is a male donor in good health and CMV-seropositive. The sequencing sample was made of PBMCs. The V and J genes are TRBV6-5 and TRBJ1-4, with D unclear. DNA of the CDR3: TGTGCCAGCCGATTACATGCAACTAATGAAAAACTGTTTTTT. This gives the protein CASRLHATNEKLFF.